The entry below gives a single TCR beta chain sequence along with its context. V was pared by 11 bases and J by 3 bases, with 6 bases of the junction left unmatched. From germline, CDR1 is MNHNY and CDR2 SVGAGI (reference sequence). The CDR3 runs to 13 residues. Method: immunoSEQ multiplex PCR; TCRdb's copy keeps in-frame clones and lacks some. This table holds 40,000 to 60,000 clones, roughly 93% found once. These data originate in a study of OX40 agonist ivuxolimab in advanced cancers. The clonotype originates from an adult with an advanced solid tumor such as melanoma, head and neck, liver or kidney cancer. This chain uses TRBV6-6 with TRBJ1-4; TRBD1 aligns across 7 bases. The material was CD4+ or CD8+ T cells sorted from blood, obtained in a trial of the OX40 agonist ivuxolimab. CDR3 region: CAGQRGPNEKLFF. CDR3 in DNA: TGTGCCGGGCAGAGGGGGCCTAATGAAAAACTGTTTTTT.